Detailed here is one TCR beta chain. Its antigen is undetermined. Until they underwent thyroid surgery, no patient had received any treatment. The sample originates from a study of metastatic and nonmetastatic thyroid tumors. Overall study context: Repertoires from malignant and benign thyroid patients were compared across blood and tumor or nodule tissue. Study observations and caveats: Relative to benign nodules, malignant thyroid tumors were reportedly characterized by significantly elevated TCR beta diversity in blood and tumor.

Trimming took 6 bases from V and 6 from J, leaving 21 bases between them. The germline V gene has CDR1 DFQATT and CDR2 SNEGSKA (reference sequence). CDR3 length: 14 residues. Source study methods: Building a distant-metastasis classifier for papillary thyroid cancer drew on CDR3 differences across clinicopathological groups. MiXCR re-clonotyped the PCR reads for TCRdb. These V and J calls are TCRdb output, not the study's own analysis. The sample consists of approximately 30,000 clones, 16% of them appearing once. The TCR was taken from a female donor with papillary thyroid cancer or a benign thyroid nodule (not recorded which). Some clones in this sample may be carry-over from other donors' samples. The chain has TRBV20-1 and TRBJ2-7, with a possible D match to TRBD2 (5 bases). Sequencing was done on a sample of blood. As DNA, the CDR3 is TGCAGTGCCCTCATGTGCGGGCGGAATGGCGAGCAGTACTTC. Translated, it gives CSALMCGRNGEQYF.